Listed below are T cell receptor beta chains from one sample, sequenced in a study of T cell responses to AZD1222 COVID-19 vaccine. Profiled with immunoSEQ multiplex PCR; TCRdb holds only in-frame clones, not every one. The repertoire holds 73,000 or so clones, with about 87% as singletons. The sequencing here drew on peripheral blood, taken on day 0 of AZD1222 vaccination. The receptors here all came from an adult in good health. The CDR3 runs from the conserved cysteine through the conserved F or W. A D gene is named only where the DNA matches it firmly. Clone size appears in some rows only: once, few, many, or a class for an expanded clone.

>.|TRBV18|TRBJ1-5|few
TGTGCCAGCTCAGCGGACAGATGGGGGAATCAGCCCCAGCATTTT
CASSADRWGNQPQHF
>.|TRBV28|TRBJ1-1|.
TGTGCCAGCAGTTTCCTGGGGGTGGCGGGGAACACTGAAGCTTTCTTT
CASSFLGVAGNTEAFF
>.|TRBV6-5|TRBJ1-6|.
TGTGCCAGCAGGCCCGAGACCCCACCCCTCCACTTT
CASRPETPPLHF
>.|TRBV7-2|TRBJ1-6|.
TGTGCCAGCAGCTTAGGAGGGTTAGGTTTCTCAGATAATTCACCCCTCCACTTT
CASSLGGLGFSDNSPLHF
>.|TRBV6-4|TRBJ2-3|.
TGTGCCAGCAGTCCCCGTACGCAGTATTTT
CASSPRTQYF
>.|TRBV27|TRBJ1-1|.
TGTGCCAGCAGTTTACCTGGGAACACTGAAGCTTTCTTT
CASSLPGNTEAFF
>.|TRBV7-9|TRBJ1-6|few
TGTGCCAGCAGCCCGCCGGGACAATTATATTCACCCCTCCACTTT
CASSPPGQLYSPLHF
>TRBD2|TRBV6-2/TRBV6-3|TRBJ2-3|.
TGTGCCAGCAGTCCGGGACTAGCGGGAGTAATAGATACGCAGTATTTT
CASSPGLAGVIDTQYF
>TRBD1|TRBV28|TRBJ1-6|.
TGTGCCAGCAGTTTCGGACAGGGTCGTTCACCCCTCCACTTT
CASSFGQGRSPLHF
>TRBD1|TRBV24-1|TRBJ2-7|.
TGTGCCACCAGCGGGGACAGCTACGAGCAGTACTTC
CATSGDSYEQYF
>.|TRBV7-3|TRBJ2-5|once
TGTGCCAGCAGCTCCCTTGGGTTTCCCCTGGTGGACGGACCCCAAGAGACCCAGTACTTC
CASSSLGFPLVDGPQETQYF
>.|TRBV2|TRBJ1-6|once
TGTGCCAGCACAGACAGGAATTCACCCCTCCACTTT
CASTDRNSPLHF
>TRBD1|TRBV7-6|TRBJ1-3|.
TGTGCCAGCAGCCCCCGAGGACAGGGTTCTGGAAACACCATATATTTT
CASSPRGQGSGNTIYF
>.|TRBV7-6|TRBJ2-1|.
TGTGCCAGCAGGCCCGCGGGGAGCTCCTACAATGAGCAGTTCTTC
CASRPAGSSYNEQFF
>.|TRBV19|TRBJ1-3|few
TGTGCCAGTAGATGGATTTCAGGAAACACCATATATTTT
CASRWISGNTIYF
>.|TRBV28|TRBJ1-4|once
TGTGCCAGCCGCGAGGGGGGTCCTAATGAAAAACTGTTTTTT
CASREGGPNEKLFF